This is a list of T cell receptor beta chains from one sample in a study of T cell responses to AZD1222 COVID-19 vaccine. Here immunoSEQ multiplex PCR was the method, and the copy in TCRdb shows in-frame clones only, minus some. This sample has 170,000 or so clones, with approximately 90% found just once. Material: peripheral blood, obtained on day 0 of AZD1222 vaccination. The receptors derive from an adult in good health. Both conserved end residues are part of each CDR3. The D gene is left open where the match is weak. The listing skips clone size in some rows; elsewhere it reads once, few, many or a size class.

j_call v_call clone_size d_call cdr3_aa cdr3_nt
TRBJ2-2 TRBV5-1 - TRBD1 CASSLEYTGGANGELFF TGCGCCAGCAGCTTGGAGTATACAGGGGGAGCGAACGGGGAGCTGTTTTTT
TRBJ1-6 TRBV6-5 - - CASSNPVSGSPLHF TGTGCCAGCAGTAACCCTGTCTCCGGGTCACCCCTCCACTTT
TRBJ1-1 TRBV6-5 - TRBD1 CASSYDRVRTEAFF TGTGCCAGCAGTTACGACAGGGTAAGAACTGAAGCTTTCTTT
TRBJ1-3 TRBV5-4 - - CASSWTGTGNTIYF TGTGCCAGCAGCTGGACGGGGACTGGAAACACCATATATTTT
TRBJ1-2 TRBV19 - - CASSAALSGYTF TGTGCCAGTAGTGCAGCCCTATCCGGCTACACCTTC
TRBJ1-1 TRBV15 once TRBD1 CATSRGQGMAEAFF TGTGCCACCAGCAGGGGACAGGGAATGGCTGAAGCTTTCTTT
TRBJ2-2 TRBV11-1 - - CASSFSRSNTGELFF TGTGCCAGCAGCTTTTCCAGGTCAAACACCGGGGAGCTGTTTTTT
TRBJ1-6 TRBV28 - - CASSPSVGNSPLHF TGTGCCAGCAGTCCGAGTGTGGGAAATTCACCCCTCCACTTT
TRBJ2-5 TRBV12-3/TRBV12-4 - - CASTVGELTQYF TGTGCCAGCACGGTGGGGGAGTTGACCCAGTACTTC
TRBJ2-2 TRBV24-1 - - CAAGGGELFF TGTGCCGCTGGAGGCGGGGAGCTGTTTTTT
TRBJ1-6 TRBV4-1 - - CASSHLLQGINSPLHF TGCGCCAGCAGCCACCTTCTACAGGGCATAAATTCACCCCTCCACTTT
TRBJ1-5 TRBV2 once - CASSYFGPQGNQPQHF TGTGCCAGCAGTTACTTCGGACCCCAGGGAAATCAGCCCCAGCATTTT
TRBJ2-7 TRBV19 - TRBD1 CASSIGTGGYEQYF TGTGCCAGTAGTATAGGAACAGGGGGCTACGAGCAGTACTTC
TRBJ1-4 TRBV24-1 - - CATSDGSADEKLFF TGTGCCACCAGTGATGGGAGTGCGGATGAAAAACTGTTTTTT